The TCR beta chain under discussion was sequenced for a study of T cells in Graves' hyperthyroidism and ophthalmopathy. Study in general: It was at initial diagnosis, before any treatment, that peripheral blood was collected. The study's findings and limits: Blood held most thyroid clonotypes expanded above 0.001 frequency. Separation of ophthalmopathy from stable hyperthyroidism was achieved by a 13 V-J model.

CDR1 and CDR2 (germline): MGHRA, YSYEKL. The CDR3 spans 15 residues. V was cut by 4 bases and J by 5 bases, with 14 bases left in between. This clonotype was observed at least ten times. The target antigen is unknown. Amplification yielded TCR beta CDR3 regions, with RNA transcripts as the source. The primer set for the first-round RT-PCR of the TCR CDR3 was HTBI. TCRdb analysed the multiplex PCR reads with MiXCR anew, one entry per CDR3 protein. The data show a few hundred thousand distinct CDR3 sequences, approximately 15% seen once. Ophthalmopathy patients had Clinical Activity Score at least 3, NOSPECS grade at least 4, duration under 3 months.

The chain couples TRBV4-1 to TRBJ1-4; possible D gene TRBD1, 5 bases. The sequence was obtained from a woman aged 40 to 50 with Graves' ophthalmopathy. Sequenced material: blood. CDR3 in amino acids: CASSRQYGQNEKLFF. CDR3 DNA: TGCGCCAGCAGCCGACAGTACGGGCAGAATGAAAAACTGTTTTTT.